The next 15 T cell receptor beta chains were all read from a single sample in a study of T cell changes during pregnancy in multiple sclerosis. Clones were read by immunoSEQ multiplex PCR, and TCRdb kept only the in-frame ones, dropping some. The sample includes over 100,000 clones, around 90% of them seen just once. Sequences were derived from peripheral blood, sampled in the third trimester of pregnancy. The receptors were gathered from a female donor with multiple sclerosis, enrolled in a pregnancy study.

Ten or more counts support this clone. This sequence joins TRBV2 and TRBJ2-5; D unclear. Trimming stripped 4 bases from V and 6 bases from J, with 3 bases between. The CDR3 covers 10 residues. Germline V gives CDR1 SNHLY, CDR2 FYNNEI. CDR3: CASSAKTQYF. The CDR3 nucleotides are TGTGCCAGCAGTGCCAAGACCCAGTACTTC.

The chain combines TRBV28 with TRBJ1-1; 11 bases map to TRBD1. The CDR3 totals 15 residues. In germline, CDR1 is MDHEN, CDR2 SYDVKM. J gave up 1 base and V 5 bases, and 3 bases lay outside the gene matches. The CDR3 nucleotides read TGTGCCAGCAGTGAGGGACAGGGGGAGAACACTGAAGCTTTCTTT. Translating it yields CASSEGQGENTEAFF.

The chain has TRBV5-6 and TRBJ1-2; D gene uncertain. V gave up 5 bases and J gave up 3 bases, with 11 bases separating them. The CDR3 consists of 13 residues. Germline V gene data show CDR1 as SGHDT and CDR2 as YYEEEE. The CDR3 here is CASRRPADYGYTF. Here the CDR3 DNA reads TGTGCCAGCAGGCGTCCCGCTGACTATGGCTACACCTTC.

The rearrangement joins TRBV11-1 to TRBJ2-2, with D possibly TRBD1 on 6 matching bases. V gave up 5 bases and J gave up 1 base, with 14 bases separating them. CDR3 length equals 16 residues. In germline, CDR1 is SGHAT, CDR2 FQDESV (reference sequence). The DNA of the CDR3 is TGTGCCAGCAGCAAAGGGGGACGGCAGAACACCGGGGAGCTGTTTTTT. Residues: CASSKGGRQNTGELFF.

This clone has more than one count but fewer than ten. V and J are TRBV19 and TRBJ2-2; D may be TRBD1 (7 bases). Trimming left V 7 bases short and J 4 bases short, with 13 bases between. CDR3 size: 14 residues. In germline, CDR1 is LNHDA, CDR2 SQIVND (reference sequence). This chain's CDR3 is CASNQGGATGELFF. The CDR3, as DNA: TGTGCCAGTAACCAGGGGGGCGCCACCGGGGAGCTGTTTTTT.

The chain is built from TRBV7-9 and TRBJ2-7; 8 positions match TRBD1. V gave up 5 bases and J gave up 2 bases; unmatched junction bases: 5. This CDR3 region has 14 residues. Germline V gene data show CDR1 as SEHNR and CDR2 as FQNEAQ (reference sequence). CDR3 nucleotide sequence: TGTGCCAGCAGCCGCGACAGGGGTACCTACGAGCAGTACTTC. Amino acid sequence: CASSRDRGTYEQYF.

CDR3 protein: CASSKGQGPYNEQFF. In DNA form, the CDR3 reads TGTGCCAGCAGCAAGGGACAGGGTCCCTACAATGAGCAGTTCTTC. The chain links TRBV21-1 to TRBJ2-1; the D segment call TRBD1 is taken from the table without a DNA check. TRBV21-1 constitutes a pseudogene. This CDR3 has 15 residues.

The V call is TRBV7-2, the J call TRBJ2-7; a weak D match, TRBD1 (6 bases). The ends were cut back, 5 bases at V and 4 bases at J, with 18 bases in the middle. CDR1 is SGHTA, CDR2 FQGNSA, per germline. The length of the CDR3 is 15 residues. This CDR3 is CASSNRKGQLYEQYF. CDR3 nucleotides: TGTGCCAGCAGCAACAGGAAGGGACAACTGTACGAGCAGTACTTC. Variable domain in full (rest from reference TRBV7-2 and TRBJ2-7): GAGVSQSPSNKVTEKGKDVELRCDPISGHTALYWYRQSLGQGLEFLIYFQGNSAPDKSGLPSDRFSAERTGGSVSTLTIQRTQQEDSAVYLCASSNRKGQLYEQYFGPGTRLTVT.

This chain uses TRBV30 with TRBJ2-7; 7 bases match TRBD1. Germline CDR1 GTSNPN, CDR2 SVGIG (reference sequence). The CDR3 loop spans 14 amino acids. V trimming: 6 bases; J trimming: 2 bases; junction bases outside the gene matches: 10. The CDR3 region has the DNA TGTGCCTGTACCCTCCTAGACAGGGCCTACGAGCAGTACTTC. Its translation is CACTLLDRAYEQYF.

This chain uses TRBV4-1 with TRBJ2-1; TRBD2 agrees at 12 bases. Germline V gives CDR1 MGHRA, CDR2 YSYEKL. V lost 0 bases to trimming and J lost 5 bases; unmatched junction nucleotides: 14. The CDR3 is made up of 20 amino acids. DNA for the CDR3: TGCGCCAGCAGCCAAGACTGGGAAACTCTAGCGGGGGGGCCCCACAATGAGCAGTTCTTC. Amino acid sequence: CASSQDWETLAGGPHNEQFF.

This rearrangement joins TRBV5-1 to TRBJ1-2; D not resolved. V was shortened by 0 bases and J by 5 bases, with 11 bases between the two germline ends. This CDR3 comprises 14 residues. Germline CDR1 reads SGHRS; CDR2 reads YFSETQ. In DNA, the CDR3 is TGCGCCAGCAGCTTGGAGATGGCGGCTTATGGCTACACCTTC. Translation gives CASSLEMAAYGYTF.

V usage is TRBV18 and J usage is TRBJ2-3; 7 bases are shared with TRBD2. The CDR3 has 16 residues. Trimming took 6 bases from V and 0 from J; bases not matched to a gene: 9. The germline CDR1 and CDR2 sequences are KGHSH and LQKENI. Written as DNA, the CDR3 is TGTGCCAGCTCTCCCAGCTGGGGGGGTAGCACAGATACGCAGTATTTT. It specifies CASSPSWGGSTDTQYF.

The chain carries TRBV5-5 and TRBJ1-6, with 7 bases aligning to TRBD1. The CDR3 totals 16 residues. V shed 4 bases, J shed 5 bases, and the junction held 9 bases outside the gene matches. Germline lookup yields CDR1 SGHKS and CDR2 YYEKEE (reference sequence). CDR3: CASSVYRGTHNSPLHF. CDR3 in DNA: TGTGCCAGCAGCGTATACAGGGGCACGCATAATTCACCCCTCCACTTT.

V is TRBV7-6 and J is TRBJ1-5, with 10 bases aligning to TRBD1. The trim removed 4 bases at V and 7 bases at J, leaving 7 bases unmatched. CDR1 and CDR2 (germline): SGHVS, FNYEAQ. The CDR3 has 15 amino acids. The CDR3 DNA is TGTGCCAGCAGCTCCCAGACAGGGGGCAGGCAGCCCCAGCATTTT. Its protein is CASSSQTGGRQPQHF. Supplemented by reference TRBV7-6 and TRBJ1-5, the full variable domain reads GAGVSQSPRYKVTKRGQDVALRCDPISGHVSLYWYRQALGQGPEFLTYFNYEAQQDKSGLPNDRFSAERPEGSISTLTIQRTEQRDSAMYRCASSSQTGGRQPQHFGDGTRLSIL.

The gene calls are TRBV29-1 and TRBJ2-1, with D tentatively TRBD1 (6 bases). This CDR3 comprises 15 residues. Germline loops: CDR1 SQVTM, CDR2 ANQGSEA. V gave up 0 bases and J gave up 4 bases, with 13 bases separating them. This CDR3 is CSVEDPGDMYNEQFF. In nucleotides, the CDR3 is TGCAGCGTTGAAGATCCAGGGGACATGTACAATGAGCAGTTCTTC.